Below, 26 T cell receptor beta chains from the same sample are listed, as sequenced in a study of shared clonotypes between healthy human individuals. Sequencing used immunoSEQ multiplex PCR; TCRdb keeps in-frame clones, though not all of them. The sample has over 850,000 clones, approximately 78% seen once. What was sequenced was memory CD4+ T cells from PBMCs. The subset: CD45RA-negative fraction. These receptors all stem from a man younger than 35 in good health. Some clones in this sample may be carry-over from other donors' samples.

The chain couples TRBV10-2 to TRBJ1-5; a weak D match, TRBD1 (5 bases). The V and J ends lost 6 bases and 3 bases respectively, with 12 bases between them. The CDR3 runs to 14 residues. Germline V gene data show CDR1 as WSHSY and CDR2 as SAAADI. In DNA form, the CDR3 reads TGCGCCAGCAGGCGGGACGGATACAATCAGCCCCAGCATTTT. Translating gives CASRRDGYNQPQHF.

This clone was picked up a small number of times. This chain joins TRBV19 and TRBJ1-1; D ambiguous. Per germline, CDR1 LNHDA and CDR2 SQIVND (reference sequence). The CDR3 sequence is 13 residues long. Trimming stripped 2 bases from V and 1 base from J, with 5 bases between. The CDR3 region is CASSIRWNTEAFF. CDR3 DNA: TGTGCCAGTAGTATAAGGTGGAACACTGAAGCTTTCTTT.

A word on this clone: This sample also contains other DNA sequences that code for the same CDR3. This rearrangement joins TRBV5-1 to TRBJ2-3; the match to TRBD2 covers 10 bases. Germline V gene data show CDR1 as SGHRS and CDR2 as YFSETQ. V was pared by 4 bases and J by 0 bases, with 2 bases of the junction left unmatched. This CDR3 spans 15 amino acids. DNA of the CDR3: TGCGCCAGCAGCCCACTAGCGGGAAGCACAGATACGCAGTATTTT. Amino acids: CASSPLAGSTDTQYF.

This rearrangement joins TRBV6-1 to TRBJ2-1, with D maybe TRBD2 (5 bases). Germline V CDR1 and CDR2: MNHNS, SASEGT. The V and J ends lost 8 bases and 10 bases respectively, with 18 bases between them. The CDR3 loop spans 13 amino acids. The CDR3 protein is CASSFGRVREQFF. The CDR3, as DNA: TGTGCCAGCTCCTTCGGGCGGGTCCGAGAGCAGTTCTTC.

As for this clone: A junction end diverges from the germline sequence, so it may reflect a read error. V usage is TRBV6-5 and J usage is TRBJ1-1, with D uncertain. Germline-derived CDR1 and CDR2 are MNHEY and SVGAGI. This CDR3 has 13 amino acids. CDR3 protein: CASSYLGNPEAFF. The CDR3 DNA reads TGTGCCAGCAGTTACTTGGGGAACCCTGAAGCTTTCTTT.

The V gene is TRBV5-4, the J gene TRBJ2-5, with 14 nucleotides matching TRBD2. V was clipped by 6 bases and J by 3 bases; unmatched bases: 4. The CDR3 is 15 amino acids. Germline CDR1 SGHNT, CDR2 YYREEE (reference sequence). The CDR3 sequence is CASIMTSGGEETQYF. The CDR3 DNA reads as TGTGCCAGCATCATGACTAGCGGGGGGGAAGAGACCCAGTACTTC.

This clone has a handful of counts. The chain joins TRBV5-1 to TRBJ1-1, with 7 bases aligning to TRBD1. The CDR3 is 16 residues long. Germline V lookup: CDR1 SGHRS, CDR2 YFSETQ. The V segment lost 4 bases and the J segment 4 bases; nucleotides outside the gene matches: 13. The CDR3, as DNA: TGCGCCAGCAGCACTCTCCCGACAGGGATGAGCACTGAAGCTTTCTTT. Protein sequence: CASSTLPTGMSTEAFF.

Regarding this clone: Different DNA sequences within this sample yield the same CDR3. This chain connects TRBV5-4 to TRBJ2-1, with 7 nucleotides matching TRBD1. This CDR3 spans 16 amino acids. Germline CDR1 reads SGHNT; CDR2 reads YYREEE (reference sequence). The ends lost 0 bases at V and 0 bases at J; junction bases unmatched: 3. For the CDR3, the DNA is TGTGCCAGCAGCTTGGGAGGGGGCAACTCCTACAATGAGCAGTTCTTC. It specifies CASSLGGGNSYNEQFF.

The genes are TRBV10-3 and TRBJ1-1; TRBD1 matches 8 bases. V dropped 3 bases and J dropped 10; count of bases not matched to a gene: 7. Germline CDR1 reads ENHRY; CDR2 reads SYGVKD. The CDR3 extends over 13 amino acids. CDR3 DNA sequence: TGTGCCATCAGTGAAAAATGGGACAGGCCAGCTTTCTTT. Translated, it gives CAISEKWDRPAFF.

In regard to this clone: Additional DNA sequences in this sample encode the identical CDR3. This rearrangement joins TRBV28 to TRBJ1-5, with a weak D call TRBD1 (5 bases). The CDR3 runs to 14 residues. V dropped 1 base and J dropped 7 bases, with 11 bases sitting between them. Germline-derived CDR1 and CDR2 are MDHEN and SYDVKM. For the CDR3, the DNA is TGTGCCAGCAGTTTATCAGGGCGGGGCCAGCCCCAGCATTTT. Translation gives CASSLSGRGQPQHF. The full variable domain, rest sourced from reference TRBV28 and TRBJ1-5, is DVKVTQSSRYLVKRTGEKVFLECVQDMDHENMFWYRQDPGLGLRLIYFSYDVKMKEKGDIPEGYSVSREKKERFSLILESASTNQTSMYLCASSLSGRGQPQHFGDGTRLSIL.

This clone occurred once. The chain carries TRBV29-1 and TRBJ1-2, with 9 bases aligning to TRBD1. The length of the CDR3 is 14 residues. Germline V CDR1 and CDR2: SQVTM, ANQGSEA. With V trimmed by 3 bases and J by 8 bases, 10 bases remained unmatched. The CDR3 loop is CSVEKQGAPGGYTF. For the CDR3, the DNA is TGCAGCGTTGAGAAACAGGGGGCACCGGGGGGCTACACCTTC.

This sequence joins TRBV29-1 and TRBJ2-1; D perhaps matches TRBD2 (6 bases). V lost 6 bases and J lost 6, with 15 bases in between. CDR3 length: 13 amino acids. Germline V CDR1 and CDR2: SQVTM, ANQGSEA. CDR3 in amino acids: CSVYTGLSNEQFF. The CDR3 DNA is TGCAGCGTCTACACGGGACTTTCCAATGAGCAGTTCTTC.

V gene TRBV7-2 combines with J gene TRBJ2-4, with 7 bases aligning to TRBD1. The V gene end was trimmed by 5 bases and the J gene end by 13 bases; junction bases not matched to a gene: 5. This CDR3 contains 11 residues. Germline V gene data show CDR1 as SGHTA and CDR2 as FQGNSA. CDR3: CASSLGTVQYF. CDR3 in DNA: TGTGCCAGCAGCCTTGGGACAGTCCAGTACTTC.

The chain uses TRBV2 and TRBJ1-3; 7 bases match TRBD1. Germline-derived CDR1 and CDR2 are SNHLY and FYNNEI. The CDR3 is 16 residues long. V gave up 7 bases and J gave up 4 bases; unmatched junction bases: 13. The CDR3 protein is CASTQLGDSGGNTIYF. CDR3 coding DNA: TGTGCCAGCACGCAACTAGGGGACAGTGGGGGAAACACCATATATTTT.

This chain joins TRBV11-2 and TRBJ1-1, with D unresolved. V was clipped by 3 bases and J by 1 base, with 6 bases between them. The CDR3 consists of 13 residues. Germline CDR1 is SGHAT and CDR2 is FQNNGV. The DNA for the CDR3 is TGTGCCAGCAGCTTCGGAGAGAACACTGAAGCTTTCTTT. This codes for CASSFGENTEAFF.

V gene TRBV7-2 combines with J gene TRBJ2-7; 8 nucleotides agree with TRBD1. This CDR3 contains 15 residues. V lost 4 bases, J lost 2 bases, and 7 bases stayed unmatched. From germline, CDR1 is SGHTA and CDR2 FQGNSA. DNA for the CDR3: TGTGCCAGCAGCTCGTTTGGGACAGGCCCCTACGAGCAGTACTTC. Amino acids: CASSSFGTGPYEQYF.

This rearrangement joins TRBV5-1 to TRBJ2-4, with TRBD1 matching 7 bases. In germline, CDR1 is SGHRS, CDR2 YFSETQ. This CDR3 has 15 residues. The V and J ends lost 4 bases and 1 base, in that order; junction bases with no gene match: 5. CDR3: CASSRQGDAKNIQYF. CDR3 coding DNA: TGCGCCAGCAGCCGGCAGGGGGACGCCAAAAACATTCAGTACTTC.

The V gene is TRBV19, the J gene TRBJ1-5; D may be TRBD1 (6 bases). The CDR3 totals 15 residues. The V gene lost 3 bases and the J gene lost 7 bases, with 16 bases spanning the gap. In germline, CDR1 is LNHDA, CDR2 SQIVND (reference sequence). CDR3 sequence reads: CASSIRGDTDQPQHF. The CDR3 DNA is TGTGCCAGTAGTATTCGAGGGGACACCGACCAGCCCCAGCATTTT.

This clone showed up many times. This chain connects TRBV28 to TRBJ2-7; D call uncertain. This CDR3 is built from 15 residues. V lost 3 bases, J lost 7 bases, and 19 bases lay in between. Germline V gene sequence: CDR1 MDHEN, CDR2 SYDVKM. CDR3: CASSFIGVGPWEQYF. For the CDR3, the DNA is TGTGCCAGCAGTTTTATTGGTGTGGGTCCGTGGGAGCAGTACTTC.

In the case of this clone: A read error is the likely source, as a far larger clone sits one nucleotide away. Other DNA sequences within the sample encode an identical CDR3. The chain employs TRBV29-1 and TRBJ1-1; D call uncertain. The V gene lost 4 bases and the J gene lost 4 bases, with 19 bases spanning the gap. The CDR3 has 15 amino acids. Germline CDR1 SQVTM, CDR2 ANQGSEA. CDR3 protein: CSVAAGWGMGTEAFF. The CDR3 DNA sequence: TGCAGCGTTGCAGCGGGGTGGGGTATGGGCACTGAAGCTTTCTTT.

The rearrangement joins TRBV18 to TRBJ2-3; the D gene is possibly TRBD2 (5 bases). This CDR3 region has 15 residues. Between the trimmed V and J ends, which lost 3 bases and 4 bases, there was a span of 14 bases. Germline assignment: CDR1 KGHSH and CDR2 LQKENI. The CDR3 spells CASSPGGSNADTQYF. The DNA for the CDR3 is TGTGCCAGCTCACCGGGTGGGAGTAACGCAGATACGCAGTATTTT.

This clone was seen repeatedly, ten times or more. The chain joins TRBV7-4 to TRBJ1-5; no firm D call. Trimming took 1 base from V and 0 from J, leaving 10 bases between them. Germline CDR1 reads SGHVT; CDR2 reads SQSDAQ. The CDR3 has 16 residues. The CDR3: CASSLEGIFSNQPQHF. CDR3 nucleotide sequence: TGTGCCAGCAGCTTAGAAGGCATCTTTAGCAATCAGCCCCAGCATTTT.

The chain couples TRBV29-1 to TRBJ2-7; D not resolved. Trimming shortened V by 4 bases and J by 3 bases, and 10 bases separated the two germline ends. This CDR3 comprises 12 residues. Looked up from germline, CDR1 is SQVTM and CDR2 is ANQGSEA. CDR3: CSVVSIFYEQYF. The DNA for the CDR3 is TGCAGCGTTGTAAGCATTTTCTACGAGCAGTACTTC.

This chain uses TRBV5-4 with TRBJ2-1; perhaps TRBD1 as D (6 bases). From germline, CDR1 is SGHNT and CDR2 YYREEE (reference sequence). CDR3 length: 16 residues. Trimming removed 1 base from V and 2 bases from J, with 13 bases in between. The CDR3 protein is CASSLSPGDTYNEQFF. The CDR3 DNA sequence: TGTGCCAGCAGCTTGAGCCCAGGGGATACCTACAATGAGCAGTTCTTC. Variable domain in full (rest from reference TRBV5-4 and TRBJ2-1): ETGVTQSPTHLIKTRGQQVTLRCSSQSGHNTVSWYQQALGQGPQFIFQYYREEENGRGNFPPRFSGLQFPNYSSELNVNALELDDSALYLCASSLSPGDTYNEQFFGPGTRLTVL.

This clone was counted only a few times. The rearrangement links TRBV5-4 to TRBJ2-1; 11 nucleotides match TRBD2. V lost 3 bases, J lost 5 bases, and 7 bases stayed unmatched. The CDR3 extends over 16 amino acids. Germline CDR1 SGHNT, CDR2 YYREEE (reference sequence). The CDR3 reads CASSWAGTSGNNEQFF. The CDR3 DNA reads as TGTGCCAGCAGCTGGGCAGGGACTAGCGGCAACAATGAGCAGTTCTTC.

This clone was picked up a small number of times. CDR3 amino acids: CASSPDRDPEFF. The DNA for the CDR3 is TGTGCCAGCAGCCCCGACAGGGATCCGGAGTTCTTC. The chain has TRBV7-6 and TRBJ2-1; 7 nucleotides match TRBD1. Germline loops: CDR1 SGHVS, CDR2 FNYEAQ. The CDR3 runs 12 residues. The V and J ends lost 5 bases and 14 bases, in that order; junction bases with no gene match: 9.